Sequencing of this TCR beta chain was carried out in a study of control samples from healthy donors and cancer patients. Some clones are missing from TCRdb's copy, which holds only in-frame ones; the method was immunoSEQ multiplex PCR. The sample gives around 140,000 clones, about 93% of which show up once; about 2.7% is in the top ten. This CDR3 spans 13 amino acids. V lost 4 bases to trimming and J lost 7 bases, with 11 bases between them. Per the germline V gene, CDR1 is MRHNA and CDR2 is SNTAGT. The source is a man aged 35-49 years in good health. Sequencing used blood. This rearrangement joins TRBV6-4 to TRBJ1-5; tentative D call: TRBD1 (6 bases). In DNA form, the CDR3 reads TGTGCCAGCAGTGCGGAAGGGGGACAGCCCCAGCATTTT. This codes for CASSAEGGQPQHF.